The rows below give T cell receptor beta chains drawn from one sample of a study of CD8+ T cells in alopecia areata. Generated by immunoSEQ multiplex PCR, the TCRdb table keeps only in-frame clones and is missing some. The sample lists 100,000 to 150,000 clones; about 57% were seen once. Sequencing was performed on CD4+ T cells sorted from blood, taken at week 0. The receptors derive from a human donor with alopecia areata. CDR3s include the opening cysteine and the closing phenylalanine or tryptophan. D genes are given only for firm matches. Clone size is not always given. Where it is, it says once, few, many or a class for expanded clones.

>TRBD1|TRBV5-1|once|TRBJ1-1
CASSPGQGTSLNTEAFF
TGCGCCAGCAGCCCCGGACAGGGGACAAGCTTGAACACTGAAGCTTTCTTT
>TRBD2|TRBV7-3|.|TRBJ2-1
CASSLGGRLGNEQFF
TGTGCCAGCAGCTTAGGCGGGAGGCTTGGGAATGAGCAGTTCTTC
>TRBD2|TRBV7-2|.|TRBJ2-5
CASSSQRGGPNF
TGTGCCAGCAGCTCCCAGCGGGGGGGCCCTAACTTC
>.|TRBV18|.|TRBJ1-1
CASSRTVLNTEAFF
TGTGCCAGCTCGCGGACAGTGCTGAACACTGAAGCTTTCTTT
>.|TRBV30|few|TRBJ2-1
CAWSSGSGEQFF
TGTGCCTGGAGCTCTGGTAGCGGCGAGCAGTTCTTC
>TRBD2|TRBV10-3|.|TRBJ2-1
CAISESGLAGNEQFF
TGTGCCATCAGTGAGTCGGGACTAGCGGGCAATGAGCAGTTCTTC
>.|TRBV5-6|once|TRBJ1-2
CASSWGAENYGYTF
TGTGCCAGCAGCTGGGGGGCAGAAAACTATGGCTACACCTTC
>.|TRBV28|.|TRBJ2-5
CASSLGHGGTQYF
TGTGCCAGCAGTTTGGGACACGGAGGGACCCAGTACTTC
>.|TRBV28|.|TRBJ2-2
CASRRDLNTGELFF
TGTGCCAGCAGACGGGACTTGAACACCGGGGAGCTGTTTTTT
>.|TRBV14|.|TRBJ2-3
CASSPNWADTQYF
TGTGCCAGCAGCCCTAATTGGGCAGATACGCAGTATTTT
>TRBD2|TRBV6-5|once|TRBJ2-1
CASSKIAGSYNEQFF
TGTGCCAGCAGTAAGATAGCGGGATCCTATAATGAGCAGTTCTTC
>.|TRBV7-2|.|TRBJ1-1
CASSLTARVAEAFF
TGTGCCAGCAGCTTAACGGCAAGGGTGGCTGAAGCTTTCTTT
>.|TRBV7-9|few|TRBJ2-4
CASSEGEAKNIQYF
TGTGCCAGCAGCGAAGGGGAAGCCAAAAACATTCAGTACTTC
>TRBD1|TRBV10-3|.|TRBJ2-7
CAIAGTGSYEQYF
TGTGCCATAGCCGGGACAGGGTCCTACGAGCAGTACTTC
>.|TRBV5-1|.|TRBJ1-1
CASSLIYMDMATEAFF
TGCGCCAGCAGCTTAATATACATGGACATGGCCACTGAAGCTTTCTTT
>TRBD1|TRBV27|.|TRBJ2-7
CASTAGGSYEQYF
TGTGCCAGCACGGCAGGGGGTTCCTACGAGCAGTACTTC
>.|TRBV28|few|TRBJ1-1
CASRGDTNPAEAFF
TGTGCCAGCAGGGGGGACACCAACCCCGCTGAAGCTTTCTTT
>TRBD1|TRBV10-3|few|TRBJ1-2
CAISESSGGTVYGYTF
TGTGCCATCAGTGAGTCTAGCGGTGGGACAGTCTATGGCTACACCTTC
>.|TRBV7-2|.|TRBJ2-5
CASSLGPQETQYF
TGTGCCAGCAGCTTGGGACCACAAGAGACCCAGTACTTC
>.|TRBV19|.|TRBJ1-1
CASSIHAYGGRNTEAFF
TGTGCCAGTAGTATCCACGCATATGGGGGGCGGAACACTGAAGCTTTCTTT
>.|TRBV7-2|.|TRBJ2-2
CASSLRLGDTGELFF
TGTGCCAGCAGCTTACGACTGGGTGACACCGGGGAGCTGTTTTTT
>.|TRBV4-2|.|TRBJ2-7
CASSRNPGLDEQYF
TGTGCCAGCAGCCGGAACCCGGGACTTGACGAGCAGTACTTC
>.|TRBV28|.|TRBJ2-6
CASSAQTGQSGANVLTF
TGTGCCAGCAGTGCCCAAACAGGGCAATCTGGGGCCAACGTCCTGACTTTC
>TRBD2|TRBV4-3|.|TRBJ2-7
CASSLNREVGEQYF
TGCGCCAGCAGCCTCAACCGGGAGGTTGGCGAGCAGTACTTC
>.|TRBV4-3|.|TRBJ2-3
CASSQILGGATDTQYF
TGCGCCAGCAGCCAAATTCTCGGGGGAGCCACAGATACGCAGTATTTT
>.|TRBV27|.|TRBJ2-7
CASSLGYEQYF
TGTGCCAGCAGTTTAGGCTACGAGCAGTACTTC
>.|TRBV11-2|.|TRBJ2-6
CASSYKNSGANVLTF
TGTGCCAGCAGTTACAAAAACTCTGGGGCCAACGTCCTGACTTTC
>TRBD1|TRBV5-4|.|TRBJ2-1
CASSLGDRGNEQFF
TGTGCCAGCAGCTTGGGGGACAGGGGCAATGAGCAGTTCTTC
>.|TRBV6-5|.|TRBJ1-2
CASSSGTRRGYTF
TGTGCCAGCAGTTCCGGGACCAGGCGTGGCTACACCTTC
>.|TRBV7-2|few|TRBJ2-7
CASSFFRGEGEQYF
TGTGCCAGCAGCTTCTTTAGGGGTGAGGGCGAGCAGTACTTC
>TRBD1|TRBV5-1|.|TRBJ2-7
CASSLVGQGADEQYF
TGCGCCAGCAGCTTGGTCGGACAGGGGGCGGATGAGCAGTACTTC
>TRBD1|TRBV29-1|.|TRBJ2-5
CSATGQGAMETQYF
TGCAGCGCTACGGGACAGGGGGCTATGGAGACCCAGTACTTC
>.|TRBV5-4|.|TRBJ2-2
CASSGGPRTGELFF
TGTGCCAGCAGCGGGGGACCCCGCACCGGGGAGCTGTTTTTT
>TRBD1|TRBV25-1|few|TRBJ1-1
CASSEGTGGFSEAFF
TGTGCCAGCAGTGAGGGAACAGGGGGCTTCTCTGAAGCTTTCTTT
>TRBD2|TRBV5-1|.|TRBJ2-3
CASSSLAGGPSTDTQYF
TGCGCCAGCAGCTCACTAGCGGGAGGGCCGAGCACAGATACGCAGTATTTT
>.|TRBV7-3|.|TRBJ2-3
CASSFGTPGADTQYF
TGTGCCAGCAGCTTTGGGACACCTGGGGCAGATACGCAGTATTTT
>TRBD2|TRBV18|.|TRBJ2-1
CASSLGLAGHNEQFF
TGTGCCAGCTCACTAGGACTAGCGGGGCACAATGAGCAGTTCTTC
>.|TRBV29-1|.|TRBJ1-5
CSARGGFNQPQHF
TGCAGCGCCCGGGGAGGGTTCAATCAGCCCCAGCATTTT
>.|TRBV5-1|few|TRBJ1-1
CASSLTGTNMNTEAFF
TGCGCCAGCAGCTTGACCGGGACAAACATGAACACTGAAGCTTTCTTT
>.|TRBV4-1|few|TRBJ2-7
CASSQGVSSSYEQYF
TGCGCCAGCAGCCAAGGAGTCTCTAGCTCCTACGAGCAGTACTTC
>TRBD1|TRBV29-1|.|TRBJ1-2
CSSTGGDGYTF
TGCAGCTCTACAGGGGGGGATGGCTACACCTTC